One and the same sample provided the 2 T cell receptor beta chains below, sequenced in a study of high-grade serous ovarian cancer treatment subgroups. Tumor samples were obtained before definitive surgery or chemotherapy. The method was immunoSEQ multiplex PCR; TCRdb's version includes in-frame clones alone and lacks a portion of them. The sample yields approximately 6,600 clones, around 79% seen once. The sample was tumor tissue. All receptors come from a human donor with high-grade serous ovarian cancer.

The chain uses TRBV25-1 and TRBJ1-5; 7 bases align to TRBD1. The V gene end was trimmed by 1 base and the J gene end by 3 bases; junction bases not matched to a gene: 3. Germline-derived CDR1 and CDR2 are MGHDK and SYGVNS. CDR3 length equals 15 residues. This CDR3 reads CASSESGQPNQPQHF. The CDR3 DNA is TGTGCCAGCAGTGAATCGGGACAGCCCAATCAGCCCCAGCATTTT.

The chain combines TRBV4-1 with TRBJ2-2, with 10 bases matching TRBD1. The CDR3 totals 17 residues. Germline V gene data show CDR1 as MGHRA and CDR2 as YSYEKL. After removal of 0 bases from V and 4 bases from J, the junction contained 5 bases not matched to a gene. The CDR3 DNA is TGCGCCAGCAGCCAAGAAGGGACAGGGGCGGGCACCGGGGAGCTGTTTTTT. Translating gives CASSQEGTGAGTGELFF.